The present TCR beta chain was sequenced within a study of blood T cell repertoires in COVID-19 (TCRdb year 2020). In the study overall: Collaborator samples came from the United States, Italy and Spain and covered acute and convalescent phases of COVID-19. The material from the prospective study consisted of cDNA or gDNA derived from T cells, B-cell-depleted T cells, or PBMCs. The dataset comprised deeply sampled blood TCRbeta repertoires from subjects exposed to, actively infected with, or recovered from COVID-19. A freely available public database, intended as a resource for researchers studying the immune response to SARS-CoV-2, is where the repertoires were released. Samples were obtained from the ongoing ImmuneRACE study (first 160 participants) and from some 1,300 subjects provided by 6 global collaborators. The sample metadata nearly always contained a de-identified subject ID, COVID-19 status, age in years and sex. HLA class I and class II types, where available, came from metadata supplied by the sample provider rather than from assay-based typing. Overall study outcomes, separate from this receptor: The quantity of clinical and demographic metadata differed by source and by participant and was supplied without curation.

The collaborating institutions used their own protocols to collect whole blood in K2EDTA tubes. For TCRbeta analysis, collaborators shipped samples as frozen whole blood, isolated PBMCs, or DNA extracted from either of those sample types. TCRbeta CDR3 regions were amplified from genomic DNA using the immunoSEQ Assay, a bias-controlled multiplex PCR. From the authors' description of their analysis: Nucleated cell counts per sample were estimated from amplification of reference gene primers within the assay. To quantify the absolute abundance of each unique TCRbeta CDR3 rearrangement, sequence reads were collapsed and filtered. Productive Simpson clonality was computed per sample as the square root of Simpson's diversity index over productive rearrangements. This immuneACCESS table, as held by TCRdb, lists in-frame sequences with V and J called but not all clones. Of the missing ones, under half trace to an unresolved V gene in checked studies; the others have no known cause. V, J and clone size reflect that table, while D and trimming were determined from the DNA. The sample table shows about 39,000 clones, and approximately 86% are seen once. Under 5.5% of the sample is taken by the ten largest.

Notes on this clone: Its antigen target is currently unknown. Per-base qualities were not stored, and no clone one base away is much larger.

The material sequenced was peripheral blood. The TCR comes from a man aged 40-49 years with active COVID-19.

The nucleotide sequence reads as follows: TGTGCCAGCAGCGAAGCGGGAGGTTATTACGAGCAGTACTTC. Translated, it reads CASSEAGGYYEQYF. The chain is assembled from TRBV9 and TRBJ2-7; 9 bases in between match TRBD2. The germline V gene yields SGDLS for CDR1 and YYNGEE for CDR2. At the junction V is shortened by 3 bases and J by 4 bases; bases outside the gene matches: 5. The cysteine opens and the phenylalanine closes a CDR3 of 14 amino acids. Kept here is only the CDR3 DNA, which spans 42 bases and is read in frame from base 1.